The rows below give T cell receptor beta chains drawn from one sample of a study of shared clonotypes between healthy human individuals. The repertoire was sequenced with immunoSEQ multiplex PCR; TCRdb's copy has only in-frame clones and lacks some. This table has more than 1 million clones, approximately 78% appearing once. What was sequenced was memory CD4+ T cells from PBMCs. All receptors derive from a young man in good health. Some clones in this sample may be carry-over from other donors' samples. Each CDR3 is given with its conserved first and last residue. A D gene is named only where the DNA matches it firmly. Only some rows state a clone size, as once, few, many or a class for expanded clones.

D gene	clone size	J gene	V gene	CDR3 protein	CDR3 DNA
-	-	TRBJ2-7	TRBV6-5	CASSTGYEQYF	TGTGCCAGTAGTACAGGCTACGAGCAGTACTTC
-	-	TRBJ2-1	TRBV2	CASNQHRDEQFF	TGTGCCAGCAATCAGCATCGGGATGAGCAGTTCTTC
TRBD2	-	TRBJ2-7	TRBV29-1	CSVERGAGGVYEQYF	TGCAGCGTTGAAAGGGGAGCGGGAGGGGTCTACGAGCAGTACTTC
-	-	TRBJ2-3	TRBV5-3	CARSLEQGGTDTQYF	TGTGCCAGAAGCTTGGAACAGGGCGGCACAGATACGCAGTATTTT
-	-	TRBJ2-7	TRBV28	CASMVWDGTYEQYF	TGTGCCAGCATGGTCTGGGACGGGACCTACGAGCAGTACTTC
TRBD2	-	TRBJ2-3	TRBV28	CASVVRGRAPDTQYF	TGTGCCAGCGTGGTCCGCGGGAGGGCCCCAGATACGCAGTATTTT
-	-	TRBJ1-1	TRBV30	CAWSVALNTEAFF	TGTGCCTGGAGTGTGGCCCTGAACACTGAAGCTTTCTTT
-	-	TRBJ1-2	TRBV27	CASSPRGRWGYGYTF	TGTGCCAGCAGTCCTCGGGGCAGATGGGGATATGGCTACACCTTC
-	-	TRBJ1-5	TRBV27	CASSWNDQPQHF	TGTGCCAGCAGTTGGAATGATCAGCCCCAGCATTTT
TRBD2	-	TRBJ2-1	TRBV18	CASSQGTSGTYNEQFF	TGTGCCAGCTCACAAGGGACTAGCGGGACTTACAATGAGCAGTTCTTC
TRBD1	-	TRBJ2-7	TRBV19	CASSSPGQGSYEQYF	TGTGCCAGTAGTAGTCCGGGACAGGGATCCTACGAGCAGTACTTC
TRBD1	-	TRBJ2-1	TRBV6-1	CASSHPTGNNEQFF	TGTGCCAGCAGTCATCCGACAGGGAACAATGAGCAGTTCTTC
TRBD2	few	TRBJ2-5	TRBV5-1	CASSLGGGTGLSIPYQETQYF	TGCGCCAGCAGCTTGGGCGGGGGGACTGGGCTATCAATACCGTACCAAGAGACCCAGTACTTC
-	-	TRBJ2-1	TRBV28	CASDDGSSYNEQFF	TGTGCCAGCGATGACGGGAGCTCCTACAATGAGCAGTTCTTC
-	-	TRBJ2-1	TRBV6-6	CASSTERAPYNEQFF	TGTGCCAGCAGTACGGAGCGGGCACCCTACAATGAGCAGTTCTTC
TRBD1	-	TRBJ1-1	TRBV28	CASSRAGTGGQENTEAFF	TGTGCCAGCAGCCGCGCCGGGACAGGGGGCCAAGAGAACACTGAAGCTTTCTTT
-	-	TRBJ1-4	TRBV2	CASIGRESEKLFF	TGTGCCAGCATTGGACGGGAGAGCGAAAAACTGTTTTTT
-	-	TRBJ2-1	TRBV7-2	CASSLVGTASYNEQFF	TGTGCCAGCAGCTTAGTCGGGACTGCCTCCTACAATGAGCAGTTCTTC
TRBD2	-	TRBJ2-5	TRBV4-1	CASSQVGKTSGGETQYF	TGCGCCAGCAGCCAAGTTGGGAAGACTAGCGGTGGGGAGACCCAGTACTTC
-	few	TRBJ1-4	TRBV28	CASSLPGQREKLFF	TGTGCCAGCAGTTTACCAGGACAGAGGGAAAAACTGTTTTTT
TRBD1	-	TRBJ2-7	TRBV2	CASSEGTGQGTYEQYF	TGTGCCAGCAGTGAGGGAACGGGACAGGGAACCTACGAGCAGTACTTC
TRBD1	-	TRBJ2-6	TRBV9	CASRGQGAVGANVLTF	TGTGCCAGCAGGGGACAGGGTGCAGTTGGGGCCAACGTCCTGACTTTC
-	-	TRBJ2-1	TRBV11-1	CASSLNRGYYNEQFF	TGTGCCAGCAGCTTAAATAGGGGATACTACAATGAGCAGTTCTTC
-	-	TRBJ2-1	TRBV5-1	CASSFRLQQSSYNEQFF	TGCGCCAGCAGCTTTAGACTCCAACAGAGCTCCTACAATGAGCAGTTCTTC
TRBD2	-	TRBJ2-3	TRBV6-1	CASSASGIDTQYF	TGTGCCAGCAGTGCCAGCGGGATAGATACGCAGTATTTT
-	-	TRBJ2-5	TRBV7-9	CASSFSQETQYF	TGTGCCAGCAGCTTTTCTCAAGAGACCCAGTACTTC
TRBD1	once	TRBJ2-7	TRBV10-3	CAISGDRVVNEQYF	TGTGCCATCAGCGGGGACAGGGTAGTCAACGAGCAGTACTTC
TRBD1	few	TRBJ1-2	TRBV10-3	CAISESTSGGRYGYTF	TGTGCCATCAGTGAGTCGACGTCAGGGGGGAGGTATGGCTACACCTTC
-	-	TRBJ1-5	TRBV6-5	CAISEDLSNQPQHF	TGTGCCATCAGTGAGGACTTAAGCAATCAGCCCCAGCATTTT
TRBD2	-	TRBJ2-3	TRBV2	CASSSQRGVDTQYF	TGTGCCAGCAGTTCCCAACGGGGGGTAGATACGCAGTATTTT
-	-	TRBJ2-3	TRBV9	CASSVGPGALPDTQYF	TGTGCCAGCAGCGTAGGACCGGGAGCCCTTCCAGATACGCAGTATTTT
-	-	TRBJ1-3	TRBV9	CASSVAGAGNTIYF	TGTGCCAGCAGCGTAGCAGGGGCTGGAAACACCATATATTTT
-	once	TRBJ2-3	TRBV2	CASSDRLVVDTQYF	TGTGCCAGCAGTGATAGGCTAGTCGTAGATACGCAGTATTTT